This T cell receptor (beta chain) came from a study of control samples from healthy donors and cancer patients (dated by TCRdb to the early 2020s). Library preparation used the immunoSEQ multiplex PCR assay. TCRdb retrieved this table from immuneACCESS and kept in-frame rearrangements only. Not all clones are present; in checked studies, unresolved V genes account for under half, and no reason is known for the remainder. This sample lists some 140,000 clones; roughly 92% were detected once. Roughly 10% of the sample is held by the ten biggest clonotypes. With respect to this clone: Its antigen is currently not known. No per-base quality is available; no much larger clone lies one base away.

The sequence was obtained from a man younger than 40 in good health. Material: blood.

CDR3 protein: CASSERQGWTDTQYF. The DNA reads TGTGCCAGCAGTGAACGACAGGGGTGGACAGATACGCAGTATTTT. The chain was built from TRBV6-1 and TRBJ2-3; 8 middle bases align to TRBD1. Per the germline V gene, MNHNS is the CDR1 and SASEGT is the CDR2. CDR3 length: 15 amino acids, cysteine to phenylalanine. Here the CDR3 DNA is all that survives: 45 bases in frame from base 1. V and J are trimmed by 2 bases and 3 bases, and the gene matches miss 4 bases of the junction.